These T cell receptor beta chains were read from a single sample in a study of T cells in Graves' hyperthyroidism and ophthalmopathy. MiXCR, applied by TCRdb to the multiplex PCR reads, yields one record per CDR3 protein. The profile shows around 500,000 distinct CDR3 sequences, approximately 15% of them singletons. Input material: blood. The receptors here all came from a woman aged 18-30 years with Graves' hyperthyroidism. Both conserved end residues are part of each CDR3. A D gene is named only where the DNA matches it firmly. Expanded clones get a size class; other rows say once, few or many, or leave the size out.

D gene	clone size	J gene	V gene	CDR3 length	CDR3 DNA	CDR3 protein
.	many	TRBJ2-3	TRBV5-1	10	TGCGCCAGCAAGGGAGATACGCAGTATTTT	CASKGDTQYF
.	.	TRBJ2-7	TRBV4-1	16	TGCGCCAGCAGCCAAGACCGGACAAAATTAGCCGGCGAGCAGTACTTC	CASSQDRTKLAGEQYF
TRBD1	many	TRBJ2-7	TRBV27	15	TGTGCCAGCAGTTTCGGGACAGGGGGGTTCTACGAGCAGTACTTC	CASSFGTGGFYEQYF
TRBD2	many	TRBJ2-1	TRBV11-3	17	TGTGCCAGCAGCTTACTCTCCGGGACTAGCGGGAGTAATGAGCAGTTCTTC	CASSLLSGTSGSNEQFF
.	many	TRBJ2-3	TRBV28	15	TGTGCCAGCAGTTTTACCGGGACTCCGAGAGATACGCAGTATTTT	CASSFTGTPRDTQYF
.	many	TRBJ1-2	TRBV6-6	17	TGTGCCAGCAGTTACTCGAGTCAGGGGATCGTAGTGGGCGGCTACACCTTC	CASSYSSQGIVVGGYTF
.	.	TRBJ1-2	TRBV7-9	13	TGTGCCAGCAGCTTGAGTGACAGCTATGGCTACACCTTC	CASSLSDSYGYTF
TRBD2	many	TRBJ2-5	TRBV6-1	17	TGTGCCAGCAGTCTCACCACCGGGACTAGTGCTCGCGAGACCCAGTACTTC	CASSLTTGTSARETQYF
.	many	TRBJ1-6	TRBV11-3	14	TGTGCCAGCACCCAAGACGGGAATAATTCACCCCTCCACTTT	CASTQDGNNSPLHF
.	many	TRBJ1-2	TRBV6-1	13	TGTGCCAGCAGGTTAAGCCCCGGCTATGGCTACACCTTC	CASRLSPGYGYTF
TRBD2	.	TRBJ2-1	TRBV27	16	TGTGCCAGCAGCCTTCGGGGGGGGGGTTCCCCCCATGAGCAGTTCTTC	CASSLRGGGSPHEQFF
TRBD1	many	TRBJ1-6	TRBV20-1	16	TGCAGTGCTGTTGCCAGGGGGCTCCCCTATAATTCACCCCTCCACTTT	CSAVARGLPYNSPLHF
TRBD2	few	TRBJ2-3	TRBV3-1	16	TGTGCCAGCAGCCGGACTAGCGGGAGTTTGGCAGATACGCAGTATTTT	CASSRTSGSLADTQYF
.	many	TRBJ2-5	TRBV20-1	16	TGCAGTGCTAGAGATGGGGGCCGGGAGGCCTCGGAGACCCAGTACTTC	CSARDGGREASETQYF
TRBD2	many	TRBJ2-1	TRBV11-2	13	TGTGCCAGCAGCTTAAGGTCCCGGGAGGGCCGGTTCTTC	CASSLRSREGRFF
.	many	TRBJ2-7	TRBV12-3/TRBV12-4	17	TGTGCCAGCAGCCCCTCCGGGACCCCAATCGCGGTCTACGAGCAGTACTTC	CASSPSGTPIAVYEQYF
.	.	TRBJ2-5	TRBV4-1	18	TGCGCCAGCAGCCAACCTACCTCCCGCCGGGGAAGAAAAGGGACCCAGTACTTC	CASSQPTSRRGRKGTQYF
.	many	TRBJ2-1	TRBV14	17	TGTGCCAGCAGTCCCGGGGGCAGGGGGACGACCTACAATGAGCAGTTCTTC	CASSPGGRGTTYNEQFF
.	many	TRBJ2-7	TRBV10-3	12	TGTGCCATCAGTGAGCCCAATTTGGCGCAGTACTTC	CAISEPNLAQYF
TRBD2	many	TRBJ2-5	TRBV29-1	13	TGCAGCGTTGGGACTAGCGGGGAGGGGACCCAGTACTTC	CSVGTSGEGTQYF
.	many	TRBJ1-2	TRBV30	14	TGTGCCTGGAGTGGAGGGGACTGGGTCTATGGCTACACCTTC	CAWSGGDWVYGYTF
.	few	TRBJ2-1	TRBV10-1	16	TGCGCCAGCAGTGAGGTGCGGTCCGGGAGACGTAATGAGCAGTTCTTC	CASSEVRSGRRNEQFF
.	many	TRBJ2-3	TRBV3-1	17	TGTGCCAGCAGCCAAGATATGGCGGGTACTAGCACAGATACGCAGTATTTT	CASSQDMAGTSTDTQYF
.	many	TRBJ1-1	TRBV19	13	TGTGCCAGTAGTTGGGGGACGGTTATTGAAGCTTTCTTT	CASSWGTVIEAFF
TRBD2	many	TRBJ2-7	TRBV5-1	14	TGCGCCAGCAGCCGTACCGGGACTAGCTCCGAGCAGTACTTC	CASSRTGTSSEQYF
.	.	TRBJ2-5	TRBV6-1	12	TGTGCCAGCAGTGCTCTCGGGTTAGCCCAGTACTTC	CASSALGLAQYF
TRBD1	few	TRBJ1-6	TRBV6-1	14	TGTGCCAGCAGAACCCCGGGACAGAGGTCACCCCTCCACTTT	CASRTPGQRSPLHF
TRBD2	many	TRBJ2-5	TRBV12-3/TRBV12-4	15	TGTGCCAGCAGCCTTCAACTAGCGGGACAAGAGACCCAGTACTTC	CASSLQLAGQETQYF
TRBD2	.	TRBJ2-5	TRBV11-2	17	TGTGCCAGCAGCTTCTCTACTCCGACTAGCGGGAGTGGGACCCAGTACTTC	CASSFSTPTSGSGTQYF
TRBD2	.	TRBJ2-2	TRBV4-2	18	TGTGCCAGCAGCCAAGGGGGCGGGAGCGGGCGGAAGACCGGGGAGCTGTTTTTT	CASSQGGGSGRKTGELFF
TRBD1	.	TRBJ1-4	TRBV6-5	14	TGTGCCAGCAGTTACGGACAGGGGATCGAAAAACTGTTTTTT	CASSYGQGIEKLFF
.	few	TRBJ2-7	TRBV5-1	14	TGCGCCAGCAGCCCCAAGACAGAAACCTACGAGCAGTACTTC	CASSPKTETYEQYF
TRBD1	few	TRBJ1-6	TRBV12-3/TRBV12-4	15	TGTGCCAGCAGTCACGACAGGGTTGGGAATTCACCCCTCCACTTT	CASSHDRVGNSPLHF
TRBD2	many	TRBJ2-5	TRBV2	14	TGTGCCAGCATATTGGCTAGCGGGAGAGAGACCCAGTACTTC	CASILASGRETQYF
TRBD2	many	TRBJ2-3	TRBV5-1	16	TGCGCCAGCAGCGCCGTAGCGGGAGTGGGCACAGATACGCAGTATTTT	CASSAVAGVGTDTQYF
.	few	TRBJ1-2	TRBV20-1	14	TGCAGTGCTGGGGGGACTAGCAGGGACGGGGGCTACACCTTC	CSAGGTSRDGGYTF
TRBD1	many	TRBJ2-7	TRBV6-1	16	TGTGCCAGCAGTGAGCCTCCGGGACAGGGGCCCTACGAGCAGTACTTC	CASSEPPGQGPYEQYF
TRBD2	once	TRBJ2-1	TRBV5-1	17	TGCGCCAGCAGTGGCAGGGAGGGGTTAGGCTTCTACAATGAGCAGTTCTTC	CASSGREGLGFYNEQFF
.	few	TRBJ1-1	TRBV5-6	14	TGTGCCAGCAGCTTGAAGGGAATGCGCACTGAAGCTTTCTTT	CASSLKGMRTEAFF
TRBD1	many	TRBJ1-1	TRBV9	16	TGTGCCAGCAGCAAGACAGGGGGCAGGGGTGGCACTGAAGCTTTCTTT	CASSKTGGRGGTEAFF
TRBD1	many	TRBJ2-2	TRBV29-1	14	TGCAGCGCAACAGGGGCACCGGGCACCGGGGAGCTGTTTTTT	CSATGAPGTGELFF
TRBD1	many	TRBJ1-1	TRBV9	20	TGTGCCAGCACCGTGGCCCCTCTCAAAAAGGGGGACAGGGGAACCACTGAAGCTTTCTTT	CASTVAPLKKGDRGTTEAFF
.	many	TRBJ1-1	TRBV6-5	14	TGTGCCAGCAGTTACCGGGGGGGTAGCACTGAAGCTTTCTTT	CASSYRGGSTEAFF
.	many	TRBJ2-1	TRBV3-1	14	TGTGCCAGCAGCCAAGTGGATACCTACAATGAGCAGTTCTTC	CASSQVDTYNEQFF
.	many	TRBJ2-3	TRBV6-5	17	TGTGCCAGCAGTTCCCTCCTCGGGTCATTGGGCACAGATACGCAGTATTTT	CASSSLLGSLGTDTQYF
.	few	TRBJ2-5	TRBV5-1	13	TGCGCCAGCGTGGGCCCCCCTCAAGAGACCCAGTACTTC	CASVGPPQETQYF
.	.	TRBJ2-1	TRBV19	14	TGTGCCAGTAGTATAGGCCCTTCCTACAATGAGCAGTTCTTC	CASSIGPSYNEQFF
TRBD2	many	TRBJ2-3	TRBV20-1	14	TGCAGTGCCCATAGCGGGAGGGGGGGGGATACGCAGTATTTT	CSAHSGRGGDTQYF
TRBD1	.	TRBJ2-7	TRBV12-3/TRBV12-4	15	TGTGCCAGCAGCCCCACAGGGGGCCCAGTACACGAGCAGTACTTC	CASSPTGGPVHEQYF
.	many	TRBJ1-2	TRBV30	11	TGTGCCTGGAGTATAGTCTATGGCTACACCTTC	CAWSIVYGYTF